These 2 T cell receptor delta chains were all obtained from the same sample, sequenced in a study of gamma-delta T cells after stem cell transplantation. With CATT, TCRdb re-called clones from the RT-PCR reads. The sample holds around 6,700 delta-chain clones; approximately 23% are singletons and the top ten take approximately 20%. Sequenced input: gamma-delta T cells. The receptors shown here come from a human donor. It is not recorded whose cells these are; they may come from a transplant donor.

Regarding this clone: A much larger clone lies a single base off, so this may be a read error. Other nucleotide sequences from this sample produce the same CDR3. The chain carries TRDV1 and TRDJ1; no reliable D call. The CDR3 contains 16 residues. Deletions cut 3 bases from V and 9 bases from J, with 23 bases between. Germline V lookup: CDR1 TSWWSYY, CDR2 QGS. Here the CDR3 reads CALGDNFIRGVVQLIF. The CDR3 DNA reads as TGTGCTCTTGGGGATAACTTCATTCGGGGTGTAGTACAACTCATCTTT.

This clone has just a few counts. This chain connects TRDV2 to TRDJ1; 10 nucleotides align to TRDD3. J lost 2 bases, V lost 8 bases, and 10 bases had no gene match. This CDR3 spans 15 amino acids. Germline loops: CDR1 GEAIGNYY, CDR2 EKD. The CDR3 reads CALNPLGDRTDKLIF. CDR3 in DNA: TGTGCCTTGAATCCGCTGGGGGATAGGACCGATAAACTCATCTTT.